This is a list of T cell receptor beta chains from one sample in a study of OX40 agonist ivuxolimab in advanced cancers. Produced via immunoSEQ multiplex PCR; TCRdb's table is partial and in-frame only. The repertoire consists of approximately 74,000 clones, with over 75% occurring once and the leading ten covering about 5%. The sample in question was CD4+ or CD8+ T cells sorted from blood, obtained in a trial of the OX40 agonist ivuxolimab. These receptors were obtained from an adult with an advanced solid tumor such as melanoma, head and neck, liver or kidney cancer. The CDR3 runs from the conserved cysteine through the conserved F or W. The D gene is left open where the match is weak. Expanded clones get a size class; other rows say once, few or many, or leave the size out.

D | J | V | size | DNA | CDR3
TRBD2 | TRBJ2-3 | TRBV7-9 | once | TGTGCCAGCACGCGGGTCGGGGGGGCGCAGTATTTT | CASTRVGGAQYF
NA | TRBJ2-7 | TRBV5-1 | NA | TGCGCCAGCAGCTTGGGGGACGAGGGAGGCGAGCAGTACTTC | CASSLGDEGGEQYF
NA | TRBJ1-2 | TRBV28 | NA | TGTGCCAGCAGTACACCGGGAACGGGGGGCTATGGCTACACCTTC | CASSTPGTGGYGYTF
TRBD2 | TRBJ2-3 | TRBV28 | NA | TGTGCCAGTATCCCGGCGGGCCAAACAGGGTCCCTAGCGGGGCCCCACAGCACAGATACGCAGTATTTT | CASIPAGQTGSLAGPHSTDTQYF
TRBD2 | TRBJ2-5 | TRBV7-2 | NA | TGTGCCAGCAGCGAGAGGACTAGCTGGGAGAAAGAGACCCAGTACTTC | CASSERTSWEKETQYF
TRBD1 | TRBJ1-4 | TRBV27 | once | TGTGCCAGCAGTGCCCCACCCCGGGGACAGGGGATTGAAAAACTGTTTTTT | CASSAPPRGQGIEKLFF
TRBD1 | TRBJ2-1 | TRBV10-2 | NA | TGCGCCAGCGCCGGGGACAGGGTCTACAATGAGCAGTTCTTC | CASAGDRVYNEQFF
TRBD2 | TRBJ2-7 | TRBV27 | NA | TGTGCCAGCAGTTTCCTCGGACTAGCGGAAAACTCCTACGAGCAGTACTTC | CASSFLGLAENSYEQYF
NA | TRBJ2-1 | TRBV6-4 | NA | TGTGCCAGCAGAAGGGAACCGTACAATGAGCAGTTCTTC | CASRREPYNEQFF
TRBD1 | TRBJ1-2 | TRBV5-1 | few | TGCGCCAGCAGCTTGGAGACAGGGGTCGAGGGCTACACCTTC | CASSLETGVEGYTF
NA | TRBJ2-7 | TRBV7-9 | NA | TGTGCCAGCAGCTTCCCGGACAACTACGAGCAGTACTTC | CASSFPDNYEQYF
TRBD2 | TRBJ2-1 | TRBV10-3 | NA | TGTGCCATCGGGACTAGCGGGAGGGGCGGTGAGCAGTTCTTC | CAIGTSGRGGEQFF
NA | TRBJ2-3 | TRBV6-4 | once | TGTGCCAGCAGTGACTCGTTGGCAGATACGCAGTATTTT | CASSDSLADTQYF
TRBD1 | TRBJ1-2 | TRBV4-3 | NA | TGCGCCAGCAGCCAAGATCGAAGGACAGGGTCAAGGGGCTACACCTTC | CASSQDRRTGSRGYTF
NA | TRBJ1-4 | TRBV5-1 | NA | TGCGCCAGCAGCGTGTCAACTAATGAAAAACTGTTTTTT | CASSVSTNEKLFF
TRBD2 | TRBJ2-1 | TRBV7-9 | NA | TGTGCCAGCAGCTTAAGGGCGGGGGGTATTCGCAATGAGCAGTTCTTC | CASSLRAGGIRNEQFF
TRBD1 | TRBJ2-2 | TRBV10-1 | NA | TGCGCCAGCAGTGCCCAGGGGGCGAACACCGGGGAGCTGTTTTTT | CASSAQGANTGELFF
TRBD1 | TRBJ2-3 | TRBV19 | NA | TGTGCCAGTAGTGGGCGTAGACAGGGGGCTTTAGATACGCAGTATTTT | CASSGRRQGALDTQYF
TRBD1 | TRBJ1-3 | TRBV6-5 | NA | TGTGCCACCCGGGACAGCGGAGGATCTGGAAACACCATATATTTT | CATRDSGGSGNTIYF
NA | TRBJ1-4 | TRBV7-9 | few | TGTGCCAGCAGCTCAGTCAGAGGGACACGGAATGAAAAACTGTTTTTT | CASSSVRGTRNEKLFF
NA | TRBJ2-3 | TRBV7-2 | NA | TGTGCCAGCAGCTTAGACGGAAACACAGATACGCAGTATTTT | CASSLDGNTDTQYF
NA | TRBJ2-3 | TRBV11-2 | NA | TGTGCCAGCAGCCCCCGCCTCGGGGGCGCAGATACGCAGTATTTT | CASSPRLGGADTQYF
TRBD1 | TRBJ2-5 | TRBV19 | NA | TGTGCCAGTAGTTCCGGGACAGACCAAGAGACCCAGTACTTC | CASSSGTDQETQYF
TRBD1 | TRBJ2-6 | TRBV2 | NA | TGTGCCAGCAGTTTACAGGGGGCAGTTGGGGCCAACGTCCTGACTTTC | CASSLQGAVGANVLTF
NA | TRBJ2-5 | TRBV11-2 | NA | TGTGCCAGCAGCTTAGATCGACCGGCCCAAGAGACCCAGTACTTC | CASSLDRPAQETQYF
NA | TRBJ1-2 | TRBV5-1 | NA | TGCGCCAGCAGCTTGGCACCTACATCATCTAACTATGGCTACACCTTC | CASSLAPTSSNYGYTF
TRBD1 | TRBJ1-5 | TRBV6-1 | NA | TGTGCCAGCATGGGTCAGGGGGCCCTTCAGCCCCAGCATTTT | CASMGQGALQPQHF
NA | TRBJ2-3 | TRBV5-4 | NA | TGTGCCAGCAGCTACCTCTGGGAGACCGCAGATACGCAGTATTTT | CASSYLWETADTQYF
NA | TRBJ2-5 | TRBV5-1 | NA | TGCGCCAGCAGCTTAATGGAGGAGACCCAGTACTTC | CASSLMEETQYF
TRBD1 | TRBJ1-4 | TRBV27 | NA | TGTGCCAGCAGCCCATCCGGGACAGGGAATCCAAAACTGTTTTTT | CASSPSGTGNPKLFF
NA | TRBJ2-4 | TRBV19 | NA | TGTGCCAGTAGTATTCCATCTACCAAAAACATTCAGTACTTC | CASSIPSTKNIQYF
NA | TRBJ2-1 | TRBV7-2 | few | TGTGCCAGCAGCTTAGACTACAATGAGCAGTTCTTC | CASSLDYNEQFF
NA | TRBJ1-1 | TRBV7-9 | NA | TGTGCCAGCAGCTTTCACAAGGAGATAGGTGACGCTGAAGCTTTCTTT | CASSFHKEIGDAEAFF
NA | TRBJ2-5 | TRBV19 | NA | TGTGCCAGTAGTATTGGAGTCGTCGGCAGCCAAGAGACCCAGTACTTC | CASSIGVVGSQETQYF
NA | TRBJ2-4 | TRBV28 | NA | TGTGCCAGCAGTTTATGGGGCGAGTCCAAAAACATTCAGTACTTC | CASSLWGESKNIQYF
NA | TRBJ2-4 | TRBV5-1 | NA | TGCGCCAGCAGCGGAGGGACAGCCAAAAACATTCAGTACTTC | CASSGGTAKNIQYF
TRBD2 | TRBJ2-1 | TRBV7-9 | NA | TGTGCCAGCAGTCCTATAGCGGGACTCATTAATGAGCAGTTCTTC | CASSPIAGLINEQFF
NA | TRBJ2-5 | TRBV11-1 | NA | TGTGCCAGCAGCTTAGCAGGGGAAAAGACCCAGTACTTC | CASSLAGEKTQYF
TRBD1 | TRBJ1-2 | TRBV28 | NA | TGTGCCAGCAGCCGGACAGGGGTGCCGAATGGCTACACCTTC | CASSRTGVPNGYTF
TRBD2 | TRBJ2-3 | TRBV30 | NA | TGTGCCTGGTCGGGAGGGCCCGGAGATACGCAGTATTTT | CAWSGGPGDTQYF
NA | TRBJ2-1 | TRBV15 | NA | TGTGCCACCAGCAGCCAGGGGCTCCACAATGAGCAGTTCTTC | CATSSQGLHNEQFF